The clone carrying this TCR beta chain was counted a single time. Its specificity is unknown. This table comes from immunoSEQ multiplex PCR, and its TCRdb copy is limited to in-frame clones, with some not included. The sample lists about 19,000 clones, approximately 84% seen once, with about 3.5% in the top ten. The data stem from a study of chemoradiotherapy in HPV16-positive cancers. Regarding the study as a whole: HPV-responsive T-cell expansion during chemoradiotherapy was linked to improved recurrence-free survival in HPV16-positive patients. During treatment, candidate HPV-specific clones and E7-related motifs expanded in tumor.

CDR1 and CDR2 from the germline V gene are MNHEY and SVGAGI. V dropped 6 bases and J dropped 11 bases, with 14 bases sitting between them. The length of the CDR3 is 11 residues. The chain uses TRBV6-5 and TRBJ2-7; D tentatively reads TRBD1 or TRBD2 (5 bases each). The clonotype originates from a human donor with HPV-associated anogenital cancer. The sequenced sample was blood, obtained from a patient who underwent chemoradiotherapy. The CDR3 coding sequence is TGTGCCAGCAGGGGACGGCTGATGGAGTACTTC. Translation: CASRGRLMEYF.